This TCR beta chain was retrieved from a study of T-cell memory formation after mild COVID-19 (dated by TCRdb to about 2021). General notes on the study: TCR sequence clusters from the two donors were largely donor specific. T-cell clones expanding and contracting after mild COVID-19 in two donors were tracked by longitudinal TCRalpha and TCRbeta repertoire sequencing. The cohort was made up of two young adult volunteers, one female and one male, who were previously healthy.

From the cysteine through the phenylalanine, the CDR3 covers 11 amino acids. Just the 33-base CDR3 DNA is kept, in frame starting at base 1. V is reduced by 5 bases and J by 7 bases, leaving a spacing of 8 bases between them. What the work shows at the level of the full study, not this receptor alone: SARS-CoV-2 specificity was not confirmed for the second-wave clones peaking on day 37. Contracting CD4+ clones were found mainly in CM and EM memory subsets, while CD8+ clones were enriched in EMRA. Clones contracting from day 15 to 85 had balanced CD4/CD8 phenotypes, while a second wave expanding from day 15 to 37 was biased towards CD4+. The study included only a couple of mild cases, and larger cohorts that include severe cases with pre-infection samples were judged to be necessary. Some responding clones were detected in pre-infection memory, suggesting pre-existing cross-reactive memory T cells joined the SARS-CoV-2 response.

This clonotype showed up many times. No antigen is known for it. No base quality information exists; no much larger clone differs at one position. The reads were generated on an Illumina NovaSeq 6000. Using 5'RACE with constant-segment primers, TCRalpha and TCRbeta cDNA libraries were constructed, with sample barcodes and unique molecular identifiers added in the process. RNA was extracted from every sample with Trizol reagent. Amplification of the libraries took two PCR steps, and the second step added a second sample barcode plus Illumina TruSeq adapters. Libraries were sequenced on an Illumina NovaSeq with 2 x 150 bp paired-end reads. The authors' pipeline ran thus. Demultiplexing of reads and collapsing into UMI-guided consensus sequences were performed with migec v1.2.7. With mixcr v2.1.11, UMI consensuses were aligned to TRA and TRB V and J templates and assembled into clonotypes. Clonotypes were classified as expanded or contracted when called significant by both edgeR and NoisET, with noise models trained on biological replicates. For edgeR calls, a false discovery rate-adjusted p below 0.01 and a log2 fold-change threshold of 1 were applied. As an exploratory analysis of dynamics, max-normalized trajectories of the 1000 most abundant clonotypes were examined by PCA with hierarchical clustering. The CD4 or CD8 phenotype of responding clones was assigned using the separately sequenced CD4+ and CD8+ repertoires. TCRdb passed the public sequencing reads through fastp at Q25 and MiXCR, retaining productive beta sequences. Duplicate CDR3 protein sequences are folded into a single record with the most common DNA and genes. V and J calls and clone size were set by TCRdb, not the authors. The table for this sample lists tens of thousands of distinct CDR3 sequences; roughly 7.2% of them were counted only once. The top ten constitute around 28% of the sample.

Ficoll-Paque density gradient centrifugation was the method used to isolate PBMCs. The TCR comes from a man in his late teens or twenties who had mild COVID-19 (a few samples of this study predate the infection). The sample titles of this study are shuffled in the database, so cell type and time point are left out; the donor was told from shared clones. The chain is made from TRBV12-3 or TRBV12-4 and TRBJ2-5; the D gene is not confidently resolved. Sequenced input: PBMCs or a T cell subset sorted from them (not recorded which). CDR3 protein: CASSVEMTQYF. Here is the DNA: TGTGCCAGCAGTGTGGAAATGACCCAGTACTTC.